This section outlines one TCR beta chain sequence together with its context. Before being deemed recovered, Cohort 3 donors had two negative PCRs, clearance, or symptom resolution. This record belongs to a study of blood T cell repertoires in COVID-19. For the study at large: Whether acute or convalescent, the COVID-19 samples came from the United States, Italy and Spain.

Trimming at V came to 4 bases and at J to 4 bases, leaving 4 bases not matched to a gene. Per germline, CDR1 SGHRS and CDR2 YFSETQ. The CDR3 contains 13 residues. As handled by the study authors: Researchers report that nucleated cell counts were estimated from reference gene primer amplification. TCRdb keeps only in-frame clones here, not all; method: immunoSEQ multiplex PCR. The V and J calls and clone size come from that table; D and trimming were worked out from the DNA. The sample consists of a few hundred thousand clones, around 89% of them appearing once. This TCR derives from a woman aged 18 to 35 who had recovered from COVID-19. This rearrangement joins TRBV5-1 to TRBJ1-1; 7 nucleotides match TRBD1. Sequences were obtained from PBMCs or T cells enriched from blood (not recorded which). As DNA, the CDR3 is TGCGCCAGCAGCGGACAGGCTGGCACTGAAGCTTTCTTT. Translating it yields CASSGQAGTEAFF.